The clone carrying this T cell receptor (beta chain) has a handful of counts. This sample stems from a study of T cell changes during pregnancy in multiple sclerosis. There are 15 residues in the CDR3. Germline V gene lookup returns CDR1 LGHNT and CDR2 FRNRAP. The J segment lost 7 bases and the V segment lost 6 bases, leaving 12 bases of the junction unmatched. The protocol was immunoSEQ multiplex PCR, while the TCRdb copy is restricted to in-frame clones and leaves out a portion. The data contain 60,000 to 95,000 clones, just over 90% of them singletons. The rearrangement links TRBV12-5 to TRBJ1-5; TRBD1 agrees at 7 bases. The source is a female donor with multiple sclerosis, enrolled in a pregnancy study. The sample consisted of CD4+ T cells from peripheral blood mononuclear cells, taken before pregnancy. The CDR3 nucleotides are TGTGCTAGTGGCCCTGGACAGGTCGGGCAGCAGCCCCAGCATTTT. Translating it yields CASGPGQVGQQPQHF.